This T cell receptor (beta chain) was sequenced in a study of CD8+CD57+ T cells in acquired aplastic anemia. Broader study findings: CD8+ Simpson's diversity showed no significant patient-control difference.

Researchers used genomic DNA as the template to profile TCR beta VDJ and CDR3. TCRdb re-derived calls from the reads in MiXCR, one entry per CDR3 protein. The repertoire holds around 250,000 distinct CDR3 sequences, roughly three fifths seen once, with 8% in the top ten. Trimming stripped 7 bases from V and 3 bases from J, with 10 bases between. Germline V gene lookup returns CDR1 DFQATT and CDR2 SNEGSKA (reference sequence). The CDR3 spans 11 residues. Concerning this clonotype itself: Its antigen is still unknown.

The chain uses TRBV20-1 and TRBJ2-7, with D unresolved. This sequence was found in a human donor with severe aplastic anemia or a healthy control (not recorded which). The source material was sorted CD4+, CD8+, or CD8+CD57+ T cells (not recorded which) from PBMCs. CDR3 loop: CSVQTYYEQYF. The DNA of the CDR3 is TGCAGTGTACAGACTTACTACGAGCAGTACTTC.